The entry that follows covers one T cell receptor (beta chain) sequence. Ages ranged from roughly 18 to 100 years, with residence in around 24 US areas. The table came from immunoSEQ multiplex PCR; TCRdb's copy has only in-frame clones and leaves some out. The table shows around 300,000 clones, with about 89% occurring only once. This sample was included in a study of blood T cell repertoires in COVID-19. The sequence was collected from a woman in her thirties or forties who had recovered from COVID-19. The specimen was PBMCs or T cells enriched from blood (not recorded which).

Written as DNA, the CDR3 is TGCAGTGCTAGACTAGCCTACGAGCAGTACTTC. Its translation is CSARLAYEQYF. This chain joins TRBV20-1 and TRBJ2-7; D call uncertain. CDR3 length equals 11 residues. CDR1 and CDR2 (germline): DFQATT, SNEGSKA (reference sequence). Trimming took 2 bases from V and 2 from J, leaving 4 bases between them.